The 30 T cell receptor beta chains presented below share a single source sample, sequenced in a study of beta chain features in type 1 diabetes. As every portion of the isolated RNA was reverse transcribed, the sequencing read expressed TCRB transcripts. Only in-frame clones appear in the TCRdb table, and some are missing; sequencing was by immunoSEQ multiplex PCR. This table has 150,000 or so clones, around a tenth appearing once. The source material was central memory CD4+ T cells from blood. Receptors were obtained from a young man in good health.

The V and J genes are TRBV5-6 and TRBJ1-6; D remains ambiguous. V dropped 2 bases and J dropped 5 bases, with 5 bases sitting between them. Per germline, CDR1 SGHDT and CDR2 YYEEEE. This CDR3 comprises 13 residues. The CDR3 is CASSFGHNSPLHF. CDR3 bases: TGTGCCAGCAGCTTTGGGCATAATTCACCCCTCCACTTT.

The V gene is TRBV21-1, the J gene TRBJ1-6; TRBD1 is the table's D call and was not checked against the DNA. TRBV21-1 is recorded as a pseudogene. The CDR3 is 16 residues long. The CDR3 DNA reads TGTGCCAGCAGGGGCGGCAGGGGGCGCGTCAATTCACCCCTCCACTTT. Protein: CASRGGRGRVNSPLHF.

V and J are TRBV5-3 and TRBJ1-2; 8 bases agree with TRBD1. TRBV5-3 is classed as an ORF, of uncertain function. The CDR3 loop spans 12 amino acids. J gave up 6 bases and V 4 bases, and 2 bases lay outside the gene matches. In DNA form, the CDR3 reads TGTGCCAGAAGCCCGGACAGGGATGGCTACACCTTC. Translation gives CARSPDRDGYTF.

The rearrangement joins TRBV6-1 to TRBJ2-1, with a possible D match to TRBD1 (5 bases). The germline V and J ends were trimmed by 8 bases and 0 bases, with 11 bases remaining between them. The V gene's germline CDR1 is MNHNS and CDR2 SASEGT. This CDR3 spans 14 amino acids. CDR3: CASRGQGSYNEQFF. CDR3 in DNA: TGTGCCAGCCGCGGTCAGGGCTCCTACAATGAGCAGTTCTTC.

This chain uses TRBV29-1 with TRBJ2-4; 7 bases agree with TRBD2. CDR3 length: 12 residues. V shed 4 bases, J shed 7 bases, and the junction held 4 bases outside the gene matches. Germline V gene sequence: CDR1 SQVTM, CDR2 ANQGSEA. The CDR3 spells CSVGEGRNIQYF. The CDR3 DNA follows: TGCAGCGTTGGGGAGGGACGGAACATTCAGTACTTC.

The genes are TRBV7-8 and TRBJ2-7; TRBD1 matches 8 bases. This CDR3 has 12 residues. Trimming at V came to 3 bases and at J to 6 bases, leaving 1 base not matched to a gene. Germline assignment: CDR1 SGHVS and CDR2 FQNEAQ. CDR3: CASSLTGAEQYF. CDR3 DNA sequence: TGTGCCAGCAGCTTGACAGGGGCCGAGCAGTACTTC.

This clone was seen repeatedly, ten times or more. The chain uses TRBV29-1 and TRBJ2-5, with 11 bases fitting TRBD1. J gave up 0 bases and V 5 bases, and 5 bases lay outside the gene matches. CDR1 is SQVTM, CDR2 ANQGSEA, per germline. The CDR3 runs 15 residues. Here the CDR3 DNA reads TGCAGCGTTTCCCGGGACAGGGGGGACCAAGAGACCCAGTACTTC. Its translation is CSVSRDRGDQETQYF.

This clone has only a few counts. The chain couples TRBV30 to TRBJ1-1; D is possibly TRBD1 (6 bases). Deletions cut 0 bases from V and 4 bases from J, with 6 bases between. Germline V gives CDR1 GTSNPN, CDR2 SVGIG (reference sequence). This CDR3 has 12 residues. CDR3 bases: TGTGCCTGGAGTGTAGGGGGCACTGAAGCTTTCTTT. Protein: CAWSVGGTEAFF.

DNA for the CDR3: TGCGCCAGCAGCCAGAGGGGGGACAGGGCCTACAATGAGCAGTTCTTC. This translates into CASSQRGDRAYNEQFF. The chain uses TRBV4-3 and TRBJ2-1; the match to TRBD1 covers 9 bases. The CDR3 sequence is 16 residues long. After removal of 3 bases from V and 2 bases from J, the junction contained 5 bases not matched to a gene. Per germline, CDR1 LGHNA and CDR2 YSLEER.

This clone occurred many times. Here the CDR3 DNA reads TGTGCCACCAGCAGAGATGGGCCAGCTAATGAAAAACTGTTTTTT. This encodes CATSRDGPANEKLFF. The chain couples TRBV15 to TRBJ1-4, with D uncertain. Per the germline V gene, CDR1 is LNHNV and CDR2 is YYDKDF (reference sequence). V lost 0 bases and J lost 3, with 8 bases in between. The CDR3 has 15 residues.

The chain couples TRBV7-6 to TRBJ1-4; D gene uncertain. The V gene lost 2 bases and the J gene lost 8 bases, with 12 bases spanning the gap. The germline V gene has CDR1 SGHVS and CDR2 FNYEAQ. CDR3 length equals 14 residues. The CDR3 region has the DNA TGTGCCAGCAGCTTAATCGGGAGCGGGGAAAAACTGTTTTTT. Protein sequence: CASSLIGSGEKLFF.

This clone was seen only a few times. The chain combines TRBV7-8 with TRBJ1-1; no firm D call. The CDR3 has 14 amino acids. Looked up from germline, CDR1 is SGHVS and CDR2 is FQNEAQ. Trimming pared 1 base from V and 0 bases from J, leaving 6 bases between. The CDR3 coding sequence is TGTGCCAGCAGCTTAGGGCAGATGAACACTGAAGCTTTCTTT. Its translation is CASSLGQMNTEAFF.

This clone was counted a few times. This chain uses TRBV7-9 with TRBJ1-5, with 7 nucleotides matching TRBD1. This CDR3 has 14 amino acids. Unmatched junction bases numbered 4, after V lost 1 base and J lost 7 bases. Per germline, CDR1 SEHNR and CDR2 FQNEAQ (reference sequence). CDR3 bases: TGTGCCAGCAGCTTAGGGGACAGTGGACAGCCCCAGCATTTT. This sequence encodes CASSLGDSGQPQHF.

The rearrangement uses TRBV19 and TRBJ2-7, with TRBD1 matching 10 bases. The CDR3 covers 14 residues. The V gene's germline CDR1 is LNHDA and CDR2 SQIVND (reference sequence). The trim removed 8 bases at V and 0 bases at J, leaving 4 bases unmatched. CDR3 region: CASGTGASSYEQYF. For the CDR3, the DNA is TGTGCCAGTGGGACAGGGGCCAGCTCCTACGAGCAGTACTTC.

This clone was detected a few times. The V call is TRBV4-3, the J call TRBJ1-2; D possibly corresponds to TRBD1 (5 bases). Germline CDR1 LGHNA, CDR2 YSLEER. The CDR3 has 13 residues. V lost 2 bases to trimming and J lost 8 bases, with 12 bases between them. CDR3 sequence (DNA): TGCGCCAGCAGCCAACAAAGGGGAATAGGCTACACCTTC. Protein product: CASSQQRGIGYTF.

This clone has just a few counts. This chain joins TRBV14 and TRBJ1-5; 11 bases match TRBD1. Germline lookup yields CDR1 SGHDN and CDR2 FVKESK. CDR3 length: 14 amino acids. Trimming cost V 1 base and J 9 bases; bases outside gene matches: 2. As DNA, the CDR3 is TGTGCCAGCAGCCAAGGGGACAGGGGGTCGCCCCAGCATTTT. Translation gives CASSQGDRGSPQHF.

This chain joins TRBV30 and TRBJ2-2; 7 bases fit TRBD1. This CDR3 is 14 amino acids long. Germline V CDR1 and CDR2: GTSNPN, SVGIG (reference sequence). Trimming at V came to 4 bases and at J to 5 bases, leaving 7 bases not matched to a gene. CDR3 in amino acids: CAWMSGGWTGELFF. CDR3 DNA sequence: TGTGCCTGGATGTCAGGGGGTTGGACCGGGGAGCTGTTTTTT.

This clone has more than one count but fewer than ten. The chain carries TRBV19 and TRBJ2-1, with TRBD2 matching over 10 bases. The junction had 9 bases not matched to a gene; V was cut back by 4 bases and J by 9 bases. This CDR3 is 15 amino acids long. Germline values: CDR1 LNHDA, CDR2 SQIVND (reference sequence). The CDR3 protein is CASSTQAGGPGEQFF. The CDR3 DNA sequence: TGTGCCAGTAGTACTCAAGCGGGGGGGCCAGGTGAGCAGTTCTTC.

The chain combines TRBV5-6 with TRBJ2-1; the match to TRBD2 covers 11 bases. The V gene end was trimmed by 4 bases and the J gene end by 8 bases; junction bases not matched to a gene: 8. The CDR3 totals 15 residues. Germline CDR1 and CDR2: SGHDT and YYEEEE. CDR3 in amino acids: CASSRRLAGGDEQFF. CDR3 nucleotides: TGTGCCAGCAGCCGGAGGCTAGCGGGGGGCGATGAGCAGTTCTTC.

This rearrangement joins TRBV7-8 to TRBJ1-5, with 7 nucleotides matching TRBD1. Germline lookup yields CDR1 SGHVS and CDR2 FQNEAQ. V lost 1 base to trimming and J lost 3 bases; unmatched junction nucleotides: 3. The length of the CDR3 is 15 residues. The CDR3 is CASSLGQGNNQPQHF. CDR3 nucleotide sequence: TGTGCCAGCAGCTTAGGACAGGGAAACAATCAGCCCCAGCATTTT.

The V call is TRBV2, the J call TRBJ2-7; TRBD1 is a possible D gene (6 bases). With 8 bases removed from V and 4 bases from J, the gap between germline ends came to 12 bases. Germline CDR1 SNHLY, CDR2 FYNNEI. There are 12 residues in the CDR3. The CDR3 spells CASRDNVYEQYF. The DNA for the CDR3 is TGTGCCAGCCGGGACAATGTTTACGAGCAGTACTTC.

This clone was detected a few times. CDR3 sequence reads: CASSFRGGAVQETQYF. In DNA, the CDR3 is TGTGCCAGCAGCTTTCGGGGGGGCGCGGTCCAAGAGACCCAGTACTTC. The rearrangement uses TRBV5-6 and TRBJ2-5, with 8 bases aligning to TRBD2. The CDR3 spans 16 residues. With V trimmed by 2 bases and J by 1 base, 7 bases remained unmatched. Germline V gene lookup returns CDR1 SGHDT and CDR2 YYEEEE.

The V gene is TRBV11-2, the J gene TRBJ2-5; TRBD2 matches 12 bases. Germline lookup yields CDR1 SGHAT and CDR2 FQNNGV. V dropped 5 bases and J dropped 0; count of bases not matched to a gene: 10. This CDR3 has 18 amino acids. The CDR3 region is CASSPTSGGSLYQETQYF. CDR3 DNA sequence: TGTGCCAGCAGCCCGACTAGCGGGGGATCCCTGTACCAAGAGACCCAGTACTTC. Together with reference TRBV11-2 and TRBJ2-5, the CDR3 gives the full variable domain: EAGVAQSPRYKIIEKRQSVAFWCNPISGHATLYWYQQILGQGPKLLIQFQNNGVVDDSQLPKDRFSAERLKGVDSTLKIQPAKLEDSAVYLCASSPTSGGSLYQETQYFGPGTRLLVL.

V gene TRBV5-4 combines with J gene TRBJ2-3; a weak D match, TRBD2 (5 bases). CDR3 length: 13 amino acids. V lost 2 bases and J lost 6, with 10 bases in between. Germline loops: CDR1 SGHNT, CDR2 YYREEE (reference sequence). The CDR3 sequence is CASSFGLADTQYF. For the CDR3, the DNA is TGTGCCAGCAGCTTCGGACTCGCGGATACGCAGTATTTT.

This clone appeared many times. The CDR3 is CASSLTRGQNIQYF. As DNA, the CDR3 is TGTGCCAGCAGTTTAACGCGGGGGCAAAACATTCAGTACTTC. The chain has TRBV7-2 and TRBJ2-4, with D perhaps TRBD2 (7 bases). V gave up 6 bases and J gave up 5 bases, with 14 bases separating them. Germline V gene data show CDR1 as SGHTA and CDR2 as FQGNSA. This CDR3 comprises 14 residues.

The rearrangement links TRBV4-1 to TRBJ1-5; D is ambiguous. This CDR3 has 15 residues. Germline CDR1 reads MGHRA; CDR2 reads YSYEKL. Trimming took 0 bases from V and 6 from J, leaving 12 bases between them. The CDR3 DNA is TGCGCCAGCAGCCAAGAATCTCGGGAGGGTCAGCCCCAGCATTTT. It yields the protein CASSQESREGQPQHF.

This clone showed up many times. The gene calls are TRBV13 and TRBJ2-1, with a weak D call TRBD2 (6 bases). V lost 0 bases and J lost 0, with 21 bases in between. Germline CDR1 PRHDT, CDR2 FYEKMQ (reference sequence). This CDR3 spans 20 amino acids. Written as DNA, the CDR3 is TGTGCCAGCAGCTTAGGCATATGGCGGGGAAGGGTCTACTCCTACAATGAGCAGTTCTTC. This codes for CASSLGIWRGRVYSYNEQFF. The full variable domain, in which reference TRBV13 and TRBJ2-1 provide the parts outside the CDR3, is AAGVIQSPRHLIKEKRETATLKCYPIPRHDTVYWYQQGPGQDPQFLISFYEKMQSDKGSIPDRFSAQQFSDYHSELNMSSLELGDSALYFCASSLGIWRGRVYSYNEQFFGPGTRLTVL.

The V call is TRBV5-4, the J call TRBJ2-5, with D possibly matching TRBD2 (7 bases). CDR1 is SGHNT, CDR2 YYREEE, per germline (reference sequence). Trimming cost V 0 bases and J 4 bases, with 13 bases left between them. The CDR3 covers 15 residues. The CDR3 region has the DNA TGTGCCAGCAGCTTGGCGACGGGGGGCCGAGAGACCCAGTACTTC. Translation gives CASSLATGGRETQYF.

Only a few counts were recorded for this clone. The V gene is TRBV4-3, the J gene TRBJ2-3; 7 bases match TRBD1. This CDR3 has 15 amino acids. V lost 1 base, J lost 2 bases, and 3 bases stayed unmatched. Germline V gene data show CDR1 as LGHNA and CDR2 as YSLEER. CDR3 coding DNA: TGCGCCAGCAGCCAAGCAGACAGGGCCACAGATACGCAGTATTTT. As protein: CASSQADRATDTQYF.

The chain is built from TRBV7-2 and TRBJ1-4; maybe TRBD1 (6 bases). The CDR3 runs to 17 residues. Germline loops: CDR1 SGHTA, CDR2 FQGNSA. V was clipped by 1 base and J by 8 bases, with 20 bases between them. CDR3: CASSLDRLQGSGEKLFF. In nucleotides, the CDR3 is TGTGCCAGCAGCTTAGACCGCCTACAGGGTTCCGGGGAAAAACTGTTTTTT.